Presented here are 17 T cell receptor beta chains from one specimen sequenced in a study of shared clonotypes between healthy human individuals. Only in-frame clones appear in the TCRdb table, and some are missing; sequencing was by immunoSEQ multiplex PCR. Among 1,400,000 or so clones listed, roughly 98.5% were seen once. Sequencing was performed on naive CD4+ T cells sorted from blood. Subset given: CD45RA+ positively selected. These receptor sequences come from a man aged 30 to 45 in good health.

The CDR3 spells CAHSGTSGGGSSYNEQFF. CDR3 DNA sequence: TGTGCCCACTCCGGGACTAGCGGGGGGGGGAGCTCCTACAATGAGCAGTTCTTC. The chain recombines TRBV30 with TRBJ2-1; 16 bases agree with TRBD2. Germline CDR1 reads GTSNPN; CDR2 reads SVGIG (reference sequence). This CDR3 region has 18 residues. The junction had 10 bases not matched to a gene; V was cut back by 8 bases and J by 0 bases.

The count of this clone is one. This sequence joins TRBV10-3 and TRBJ2-2; D is ambiguous. The CDR3 contains 15 residues. Per germline, CDR1 ENHRY and CDR2 SYGVKD. The germline V and J ends were trimmed by 0 bases and 2 bases, with 7 bases remaining between them. In DNA form, the CDR3 reads TGTGCCATCAGTGAGTCTAGCAGAAACACCGGGGAGCTGTTTTTT. Its protein product is CAISESSRNTGELFF.

V is TRBV6-5 and J is TRBJ2-7, with a tentative D call TRBD1 (6 bases). Germline CDR1 reads MNHEY; CDR2 reads SVGAGI. V was clipped by 5 bases and J by 0 bases, with 8 bases between them. CDR3 length: 13 amino acids. DNA of the CDR3: TGTGCCAGCAGTACAGGGAGCTCCTACGAGCAGTACTTC. Protein product: CASSTGSSYEQYF.

J is TRBJ2-7 and V is TRBV2; maybe TRBD2 (6 bases). The CDR3 is made up of 15 amino acids. Trimming cost V 6 bases and J 5 bases, with 20 bases left between them. Germline-derived CDR1 and CDR2 are SNHLY and FYNNEI. The CDR3 DNA reads as TGTGCCAGCAGGTACGGAGGGCAGGTTCCGAACGAGCAGTACTTC. Translation gives CASRYGGQVPNEQYF. The entire variable domain, with the rest obtained from reference TRBV2 and TRBJ2-7, is as follows: EPEVTQTPSHQVTQMGQEVILRCVPISNHLYFYWYRQILGQKVEFLVSFYNNEISEKSEIFDDQFSVERPDGSNFTLKIRSTKLEDSAMYFCASRYGGQVPNEQYFGPGTRLTVT.

The chain recombines TRBV7-9 with TRBJ2-7, with D perhaps TRBD1 or TRBD2 (6 bases each). Trimming took off 1 base at V and 0 bases at J, with 13 bases between the two ends. The CDR3 runs to 16 residues. Germline-derived CDR1 and CDR2 are SEHNR and FQNEAQ (reference sequence). Written as DNA, the CDR3 is TGTGCCAGCAGCTTAGGTGGGGGGCGTATCTCCTACGAGCAGTACTTC. The encoded protein is CASSLGGGRISYEQYF.

CDR3 in amino acids: CASMRMQETQYF. The CDR3 DNA reads as TGTGCCAGCATGAGGATGCAAGAGACCCAGTACTTC. The chain carries TRBV2 and TRBJ2-5; D remains ambiguous. The V end was cut by 7 bases, the J end by 2 bases, with 8 bases between. Germline V CDR1 and CDR2: SNHLY, FYNNEI. This CDR3 region has 12 residues.

The chain recombines TRBV4-2 with TRBJ1-2; D is possibly TRBD1 (5 bases). The CDR3 totals 14 residues. Germline CDR1 and CDR2: LGHNA and YNFKEQ. V lost 3 bases and J lost 8, with 16 bases in between. CDR3 nucleotides: TGTGCCAGCAGCCACTCGGGACCGCTGCTCGGCTACACCTTC. Encoded protein: CASSHSGPLLGYTF.

V and J are TRBV2 and TRBJ2-1, with D tentatively TRBD2 (6 bases). Per the germline V gene, CDR1 is SNHLY and CDR2 is FYNNEI. This CDR3 contains 15 residues. V shed 1 base and J shed 0 bases, with 7 bases lying between them. The CDR3 DNA reads as TGTGCCAGCAGTGAAGGGCGGGACTCCTACAATGAGCAGTTCTTC. This codes for CASSEGRDSYNEQFF.

J is TRBJ1-2 and V is TRBV6-5; possible D gene TRBD1, 5 bases. Germline lookup yields CDR1 MNHEY and CDR2 SVGAGI. CDR3 length: 13 amino acids. V gave up 4 bases and J gave up 2 bases, with 8 bases separating them. Here the CDR3 reads CASSFQGNYGYTF. The CDR3 DNA is TGTGCCAGCAGTTTCCAGGGAAACTATGGCTACACCTTC.

The V and J genes are TRBV9 and TRBJ2-3; 11 nucleotides align to TRBD2. Trimming took 0 bases from V and 6 from J; bases not matched to a gene: 6. The V gene's germline CDR1 is SGDLS and CDR2 YYNGEE. This CDR3 has 16 residues. The CDR3 DNA is TGTGCCAGCAGCGTAGGCCAGGGACTAGCGGTGGATACGCAGTATTTT. Translation gives CASSVGQGLAVDTQYF.

In regard to this clone: Other DNA variants within this sample encode the same CDR3. The chain links TRBV10-1 to TRBJ2-1, with 11 bases that match TRBD2. The germline gives CDR1 WNHNN, CDR2 SYGVQD (reference sequence). Trimming at V came to 6 bases and at J to 7 bases, leaving 2 bases not matched to a gene. The CDR3 sequence is 13 residues long. As DNA, the CDR3 is TGCGCCAGCAGCGCTAGCGGGAGGAATGAGCAGTTCTTC. Protein sequence: CASSASGRNEQFF.

The chain couples TRBV28 to TRBJ2-1, with D perhaps TRBD2 (5 bases). Germline V gene sequence: CDR1 MDHEN, CDR2 SYDVKM. The CDR3 spans 13 residues. V shed 8 bases and J shed 4 bases, with 12 bases lying between them. The chain's CDR3 is CASVERVYNEQFF. For the CDR3, the DNA is TGTGCCAGCGTTGAGAGGGTTTACAATGAGCAGTTCTTC.

This chain links TRBV11-2 with TRBJ2-7; 7 bases agree with TRBD1. V trimming: 2 bases; J trimming: 0 bases; junction bases outside the gene matches: 13. The germline gives CDR1 SGHAT, CDR2 FQNNGV. This CDR3 has 18 residues. CDR3 amino acids: CASSLRSLPTGSSYEQYF. The CDR3, as DNA: TGTGCCAGCAGCTTACGGTCTTTGCCGACAGGGAGCTCCTACGAGCAGTACTTC. The full variable domain, completed using reference TRBV11-2 and TRBJ2-7, is EAGVAQSPRYKIIEKRQSVAFWCNPISGHATLYWYQQILGQGPKLLIQFQNNGVVDDSQLPKDRFSAERLKGVDSTLKIQPAKLEDSAVYLCASSLRSLPTGSSYEQYFGPGTRLTVT.

CDR3 sequence (DNA): TGCGCCAGCAGCCGACTAGCGGCTCAAGTAAATTCAGATACGCAGTATTTT. This gives the protein CASSRLAAQVNSDTQYF. This sequence joins TRBV5-1 and TRBJ2-3, with TRBD2 identical over 9 bases. Unmatched junction bases numbered 13, after V lost 4 bases and J lost 4 bases. The CDR3 is 17 residues long. Germline lookup yields CDR1 SGHRS and CDR2 YFSETQ. The whole variable domain, filled in from reference TRBV5-1 and TRBJ2-3, reads KAGVTQTPRYLIKTRGQQVTLSCSPISGHRSVSWYQQTPGQGLQFLFEYFSETQRNKGNFPGRFSGRQFSNSRSEMNVSTLELGDSALYLCASSRLAAQVNSDTQYFGPGTRLTVL.

The chain is built from TRBV13 and TRBJ2-3; TRBD1 or TRBD2 may be the D gene (5 bases each). Deletions cut 0 bases from V and 3 bases from J, with 19 bases between. The V gene's germline CDR1 is PRHDT and CDR2 FYEKMQ (reference sequence). This CDR3 spans 18 amino acids. In DNA form, the CDR3 reads TGTGCCAGCAGCTTAGGCCTAAAGGGACGCAGGACTACAGATACGCAGTATTTT. Encoded protein: CASSLGLKGRRTTDTQYF.

The chain joins TRBV20-1 to TRBJ2-7, with D hard to call. This CDR3 contains 9 residues. V dropped 6 bases and J dropped 5 bases, with 5 bases sitting between them. The germline V gene encodes CDR1 DFQATT and CDR2 SNEGSKA (reference sequence). CDR3 bases: TGCAGTGCCCCAAACGAGCAGTACTTC. Translating it yields CSAPNEQYF.

This clone was recorded only once. CDR3 region: CASRFSATQYF. CDR3 sequence (DNA): TGTGCCAGCAGATTTAGCGCTACGCAGTATTTT. The rearrangement joins TRBV7-9 to TRBJ2-3; possible D gene TRBD2, 5 bases. The germline V gene encodes CDR1 SEHNR and CDR2 FQNEAQ (reference sequence). Trimming stripped 6 bases from V and 8 bases from J, with 9 bases between. CDR3 size: 11 residues.